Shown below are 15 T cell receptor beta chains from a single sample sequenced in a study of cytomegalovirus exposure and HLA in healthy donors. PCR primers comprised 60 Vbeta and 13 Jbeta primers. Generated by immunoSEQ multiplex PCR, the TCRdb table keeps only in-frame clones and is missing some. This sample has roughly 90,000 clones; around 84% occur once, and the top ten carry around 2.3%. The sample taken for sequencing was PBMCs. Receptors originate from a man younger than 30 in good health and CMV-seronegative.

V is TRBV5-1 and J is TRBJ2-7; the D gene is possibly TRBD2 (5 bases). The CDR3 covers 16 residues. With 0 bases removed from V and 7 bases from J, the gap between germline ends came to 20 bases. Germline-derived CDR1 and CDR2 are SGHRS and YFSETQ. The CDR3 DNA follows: TGCGCCAGCAGCTTGGCAACCGGGATTCCAGCCGGGGAGCAGTACTTC. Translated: CASSLATGIPAGEQYF. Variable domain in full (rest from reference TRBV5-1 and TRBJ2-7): KAGVTQTPRYLIKTRGQQVTLSCSPISGHRSVSWYQQTPGQGLQFLFEYFSETQRNKGNFPGRFSGRQFSNSRSEMNVSTLELGDSALYLCASSLATGIPAGEQYFGPGTRLTVT.

The CDR3 sequence is CASTGNRGSNNEQFF. The CDR3 coding sequence is TGTGCCAGCACCGGAAACAGGGGGTCCAACAATGAGCAGTTCTTC. The chain links TRBV2 to TRBJ2-1, with TRBD1 matching 8 bases. CDR1 SNHLY and CDR2 FYNNEI come from the germline V gene. V lost 7 bases and J lost 5; bases outside the gene matches: 10. The CDR3 is made up of 15 amino acids.

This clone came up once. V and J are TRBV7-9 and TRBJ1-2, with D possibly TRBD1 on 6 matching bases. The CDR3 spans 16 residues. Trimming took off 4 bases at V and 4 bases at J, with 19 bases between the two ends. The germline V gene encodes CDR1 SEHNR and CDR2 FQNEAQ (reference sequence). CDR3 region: CASSSKDRLGIYGYTF. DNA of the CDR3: TGTGCCAGCAGCTCAAAAGACAGGCTGGGAATCTATGGCTACACCTTC.

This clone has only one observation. CDR3 nucleotides: TGTGCCAGCAGCCCCGGGACAGGGGGTAATCAGCCCCAGCATTTT. Protein sequence: CASSPGTGGNQPQHF. The J gene is TRBJ1-5, the V gene TRBV5-8, with 11 bases identical to TRBD1. Germline-derived CDR1 and CDR2 are SGHTS and YDEGEE. This CDR3 is built from 15 residues. V was clipped by 4 bases and J by 4 bases; unmatched bases: 4.

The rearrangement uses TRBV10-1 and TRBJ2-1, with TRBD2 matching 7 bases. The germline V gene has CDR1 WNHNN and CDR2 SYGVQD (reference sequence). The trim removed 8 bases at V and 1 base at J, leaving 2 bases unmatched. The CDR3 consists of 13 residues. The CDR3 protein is CASAGGSYNEQFF. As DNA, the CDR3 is TGCGCCAGCGCCGGGGGGTCCTACAATGAGCAGTTCTTC.

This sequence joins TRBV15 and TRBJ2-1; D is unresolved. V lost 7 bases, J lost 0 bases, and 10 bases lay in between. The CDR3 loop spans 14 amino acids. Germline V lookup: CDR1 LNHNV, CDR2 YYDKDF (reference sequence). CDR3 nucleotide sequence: TGTGCCACCACCCCGCGGAGCTCCTACAATGAGCAGTTCTTC. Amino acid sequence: CATTPRSSYNEQFF.

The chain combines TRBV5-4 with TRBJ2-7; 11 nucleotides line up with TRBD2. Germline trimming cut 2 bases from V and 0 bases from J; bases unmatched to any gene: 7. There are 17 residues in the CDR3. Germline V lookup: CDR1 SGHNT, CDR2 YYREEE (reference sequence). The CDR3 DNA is TGTGCCAGCAGCTTTGGTGGACTAGCGGGTTCCTCCTACGAGCAGTACTTC. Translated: CASSFGGLAGSSYEQYF. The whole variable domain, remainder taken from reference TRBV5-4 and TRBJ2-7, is ETGVTQSPTHLIKTRGQQVTLRCSSQSGHNTVSWYQQALGQGPQFIFQYYREEENGRGNFPPRFSGLQFPNYSSELNVNALELDDSALYLCASSFGGLAGSSYEQYFGPGTRLTVT.

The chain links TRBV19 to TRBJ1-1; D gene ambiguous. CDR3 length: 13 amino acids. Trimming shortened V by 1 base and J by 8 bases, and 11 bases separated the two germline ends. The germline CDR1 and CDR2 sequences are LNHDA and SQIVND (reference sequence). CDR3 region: CASSIAWETEAFF. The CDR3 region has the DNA TGTGCCAGTAGTATAGCATGGGAGACAGAAGCTTTCTTT.

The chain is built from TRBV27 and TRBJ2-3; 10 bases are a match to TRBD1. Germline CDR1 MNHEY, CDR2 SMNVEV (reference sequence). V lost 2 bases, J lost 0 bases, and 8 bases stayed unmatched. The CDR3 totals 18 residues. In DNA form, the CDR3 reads TGTGCCAGCAGTTTAGACCGGGACAGGGGCCAAAGCACAGATACGCAGTATTTT. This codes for CASSLDRDRGQSTDTQYF.

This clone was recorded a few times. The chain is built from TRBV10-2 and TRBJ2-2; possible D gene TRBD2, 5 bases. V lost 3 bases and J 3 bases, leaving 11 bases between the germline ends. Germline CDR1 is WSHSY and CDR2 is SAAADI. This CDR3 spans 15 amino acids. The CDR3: CASSEFPGYTGELFF. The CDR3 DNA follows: TGCGCCAGCAGTGAATTTCCGGGGTACACCGGGGAGCTGTTTTTT.

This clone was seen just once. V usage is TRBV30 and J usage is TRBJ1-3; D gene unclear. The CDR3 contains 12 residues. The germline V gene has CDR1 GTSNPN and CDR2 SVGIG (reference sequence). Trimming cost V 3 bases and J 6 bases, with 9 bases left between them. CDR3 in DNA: TGTGCCTGGAGACGCGGGGAAAACACCATATATTTT. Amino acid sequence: CAWRRGENTIYF.

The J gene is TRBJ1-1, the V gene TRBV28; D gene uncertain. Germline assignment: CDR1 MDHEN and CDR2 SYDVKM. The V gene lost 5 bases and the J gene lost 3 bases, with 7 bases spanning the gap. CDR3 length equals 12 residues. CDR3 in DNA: TGTGCCAGCAGTCCGCTATACACTGAAGCTTTCTTT. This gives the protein CASSPLYTEAFF.

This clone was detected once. The CDR3 DNA reads as TGCGCCAGCAGCCCCCTCCGGAGCGGGAGTACCTACGAGCAGTACTTC. Translation gives CASSPLRSGSTYEQYF. The chain uses TRBV5-1 and TRBJ2-7; 8 bases match TRBD2. V shed 4 bases and J 2 bases; nucleotides not matched to a gene: 11. Looked up from germline, CDR1 is SGHRS and CDR2 is YFSETQ. CDR3 length: 16 residues. Drawing the rest from reference TRBV5-1 and TRBJ2-7, the complete variable domain is KAGVTQTPRYLIKTRGQQVTLSCSPISGHRSVSWYQQTPGQGLQFLFEYFSETQRNKGNFPGRFSGRQFSNSRSEMNVSTLELGDSALYLCASSPLRSGSTYEQYFGPGTRLTVT.

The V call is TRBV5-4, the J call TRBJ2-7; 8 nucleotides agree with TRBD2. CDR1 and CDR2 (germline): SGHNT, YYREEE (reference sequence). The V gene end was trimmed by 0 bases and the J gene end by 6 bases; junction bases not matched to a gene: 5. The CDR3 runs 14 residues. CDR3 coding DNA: TGTGCCAGCAGCTTGGCTAGCGGGCGGCGCGAGCAGTACTTC. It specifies CASSLASGRREQYF.

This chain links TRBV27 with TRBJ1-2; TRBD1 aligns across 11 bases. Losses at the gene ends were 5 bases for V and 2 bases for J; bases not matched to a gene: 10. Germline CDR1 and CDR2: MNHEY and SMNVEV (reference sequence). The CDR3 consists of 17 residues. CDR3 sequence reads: CASSPWTGGASNYGYTF. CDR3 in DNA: TGTGCCAGCAGTCCATGGACAGGGGGCGCTTCGAACTATGGCTACACCTTC.